The 7 T cell receptor beta chains reported below all come from one sample, sequenced in a study of long-term antiretroviral therapy in people with HIV. They ran version v3.0 of the immunoSEQ assay at survey level. The assay was immunoSEQ multiplex PCR, and TCRdb's table has in-frame clones only and misses some. Among over 20,000 clones, more than 70% were seen once, and the ten largest hold roughly 4.6%. This specimen was unsorted PBMCs, taken 3 years after starting antiretroviral therapy. All receptors derive from a man younger than 35 with HIV.

The chain employs TRBV2 and TRBJ2-1; no clear D. Germline CDR1 reads SNHLY; CDR2 reads FYNNEI. V shed 3 bases and J shed 9 bases, with 3 bases lying between them. This CDR3 has 10 amino acids. The CDR3 bases are TGTGCCAGCAGTGAGGTTGAGCAGTTCTTC. Translating it yields CASSEVEQFF.

The V and J genes are TRBV25-1 and TRBJ1-2; perhaps TRBD1 as D (5 bases). The length of the CDR3 is 13 residues. Trimming cost V 7 bases and J 10 bases, with 19 bases left between them. Germline values: CDR1 MGHDK, CDR2 SYGVNS. The CDR3 DNA is TGTGCCAGCAAGATAGATGGGGGTCATTCCTACACCTTC. It yields the protein CASKIDGGHSYTF.

The chain couples TRBV6-5 to TRBJ2-5; D gene uncertain. The CDR3 consists of 14 residues. Trimming stripped 3 bases from V and 2 bases from J, with 10 bases between. Looked up from germline, CDR1 is MNHEY and CDR2 is SVGAGI. CDR3 DNA: TGTGCCAGCAGTTATATAGGGATTCAAGAGACCCAGTACTTC. This sequence encodes CASSYIGIQETQYF.

J is TRBJ1-4 and V is TRBV5-1, with D maybe TRBD1 (6 bases). Germline CDR1 reads SGHRS; CDR2 reads YFSETQ. V was trimmed by 3 bases and J by 0 bases, leaving 12 bases between them. The CDR3 sequence is 16 residues long. DNA for the CDR3: TGCGCCAGCAGCTCCAGGGGAGACGCAACTAATGAAAAACTGTTTTTT. Protein: CASSSRGDATNEKLFF.

For the CDR3, the DNA is TGTGCCAGCCGATTGGGGGTGACCAGGGATGACTATGGCTACACCTTC. Its protein product is CASRLGVTRDDYGYTF. The chain combines TRBV5-4 with TRBJ1-2; D may be TRBD1 (5 bases). Germline V gene data show CDR1 as SGHNT and CDR2 as YYREEE (reference sequence). The CDR3 sequence is 16 residues long. The V gene lost 7 bases and the J gene lost 3 bases, with 22 bases spanning the gap.

This sequence joins TRBV27 and TRBJ1-2; D is unclear. Germline V gene sequence: CDR1 MNHEY, CDR2 SMNVEV (reference sequence). The CDR3 totals 13 residues. V lost 7 bases to trimming and J lost 2 bases, with 11 bases between them. CDR3: CASKYSSNYGYTF. CDR3 coding DNA: TGTGCCAGCAAGTACAGCTCCAACTATGGCTACACCTTC.

The sample holds a few counts of this clone. The chain carries TRBV5-5 and TRBJ1-2, with D hard to call. The CDR3 sequence is 14 residues long. The germline V gene encodes CDR1 SGHKS and CDR2 YYEKEE (reference sequence). V lost 0 bases to trimming and J lost 4 bases, with 10 bases between them. CDR3 in amino acids: CASSLGGYSYGYTF. The CDR3 DNA reads TGTGCCAGCAGCTTGGGGGGTTATAGCTATGGCTACACCTTC.